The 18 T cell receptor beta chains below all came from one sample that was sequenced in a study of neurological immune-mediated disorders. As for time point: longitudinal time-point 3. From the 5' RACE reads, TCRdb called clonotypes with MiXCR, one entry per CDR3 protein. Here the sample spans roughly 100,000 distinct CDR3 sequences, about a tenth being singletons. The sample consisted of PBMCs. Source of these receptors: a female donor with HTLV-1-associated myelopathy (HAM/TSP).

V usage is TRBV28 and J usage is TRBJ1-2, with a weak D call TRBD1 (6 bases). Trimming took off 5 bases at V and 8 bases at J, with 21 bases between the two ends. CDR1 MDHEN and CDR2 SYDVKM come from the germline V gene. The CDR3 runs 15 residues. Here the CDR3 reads CASSTLGGARQGYTF. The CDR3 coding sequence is TGTGCCAGCAGTACCCTCGGGGGGGCGAGACAGGGCTACACCTTC.

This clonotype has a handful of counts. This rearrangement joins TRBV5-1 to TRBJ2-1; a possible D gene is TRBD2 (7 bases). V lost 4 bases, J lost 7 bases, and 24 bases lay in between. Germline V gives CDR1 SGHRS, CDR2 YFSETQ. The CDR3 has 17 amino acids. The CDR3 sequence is CASSRAPFGGPGNEQFF. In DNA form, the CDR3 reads TGCGCCAGCAGCCGTGCCCCTTTCGGGGGGCCAGGGAATGAGCAGTTCTTC.

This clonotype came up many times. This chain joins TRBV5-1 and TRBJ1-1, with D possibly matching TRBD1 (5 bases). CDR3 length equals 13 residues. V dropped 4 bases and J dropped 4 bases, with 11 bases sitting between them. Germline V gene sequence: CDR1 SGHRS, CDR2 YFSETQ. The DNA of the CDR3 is TGCGCCAGCAGCCCCGACAGACCCACTGAAGCTTTCTTT. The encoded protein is CASSPDRPTEAFF.

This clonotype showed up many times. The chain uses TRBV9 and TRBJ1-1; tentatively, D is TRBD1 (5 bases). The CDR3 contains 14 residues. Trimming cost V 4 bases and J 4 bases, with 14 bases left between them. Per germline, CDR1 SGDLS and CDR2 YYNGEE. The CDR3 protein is CASSPGVVATEAFF. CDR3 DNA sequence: TGTGCCAGCAGCCCGGGGGTGGTGGCCACTGAAGCTTTCTTT. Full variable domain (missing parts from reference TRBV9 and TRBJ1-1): DSGVTQTPKHLITATGQRVTLRCSPRSGDLSVYWYQQSLDQGLQFLIQYYNGEERAKGNILERFSAQQFPDLHSELNLSSLELGDSALYFCASSPGVVATEAFFGQGTRLTVV.

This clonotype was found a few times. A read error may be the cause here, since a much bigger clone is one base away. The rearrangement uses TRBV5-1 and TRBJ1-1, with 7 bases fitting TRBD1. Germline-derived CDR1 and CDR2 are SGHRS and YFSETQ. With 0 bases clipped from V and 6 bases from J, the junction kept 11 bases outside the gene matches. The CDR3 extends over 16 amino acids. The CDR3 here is CASSLEPGGINAEAFF. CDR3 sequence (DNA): TGCGCCAGCAGCTTGGAGCCAGGGGGGATTAACGCTGAAGCTTTCTTT.

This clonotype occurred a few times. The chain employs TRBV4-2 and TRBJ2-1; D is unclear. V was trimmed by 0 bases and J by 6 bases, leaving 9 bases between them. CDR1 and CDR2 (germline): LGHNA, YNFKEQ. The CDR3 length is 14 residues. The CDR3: CASSQEAKINEQFF. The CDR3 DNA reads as TGTGCCAGCAGCCAAGAAGCGAAGATCAATGAGCAGTTCTTC.

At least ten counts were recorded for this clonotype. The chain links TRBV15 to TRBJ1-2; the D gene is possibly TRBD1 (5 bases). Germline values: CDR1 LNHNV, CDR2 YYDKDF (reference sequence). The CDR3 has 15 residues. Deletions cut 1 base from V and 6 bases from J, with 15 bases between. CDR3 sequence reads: CATSRAEARENGYTF. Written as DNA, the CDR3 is TGTGCCACCAGCAGAGCGGAGGCCAGGGAGAATGGCTACACCTTC.

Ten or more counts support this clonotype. The CDR3, as DNA: TGTGCCAGCAGCAATCCAGGGTCGGAGCAGTACTTC. Amino acid sequence: CASSNPGSEQYF. J is TRBJ2-7 and V is TRBV7-2; maybe TRBD1 (5 bases). The CDR3 length is 12 residues. CDR1 is SGHTA and CDR2 is FQGNSA in the germline V gene. V lost 5 bases and J lost 7, with 12 bases in between.

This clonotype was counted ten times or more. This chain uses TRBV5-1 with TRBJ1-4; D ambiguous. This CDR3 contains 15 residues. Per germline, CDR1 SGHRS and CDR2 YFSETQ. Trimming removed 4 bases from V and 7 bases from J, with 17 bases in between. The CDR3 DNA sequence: TGCGCCAGCAGCCAGCCCTCCGGGATGGGTGAAAAACTGTTTTTT. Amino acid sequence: CASSQPSGMGEKLFF.

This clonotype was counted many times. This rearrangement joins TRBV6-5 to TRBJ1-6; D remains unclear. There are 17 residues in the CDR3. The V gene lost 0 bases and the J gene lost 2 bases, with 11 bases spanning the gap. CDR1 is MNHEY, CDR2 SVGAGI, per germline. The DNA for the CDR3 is TGTGCCAGCAGTTACTCCCAGACGATACCCTATAATTCACCCCTCCACTTT. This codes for CASSYSQTIPYNSPLHF.

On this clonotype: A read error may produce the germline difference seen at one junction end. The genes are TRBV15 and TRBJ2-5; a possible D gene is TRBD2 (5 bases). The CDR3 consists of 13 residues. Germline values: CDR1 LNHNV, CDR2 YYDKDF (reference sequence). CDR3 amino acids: CATSRASGETQYF. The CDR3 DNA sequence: TGTGCTACCAGCAGAGCTTCGGGGGAGACCCAGTACTTC.

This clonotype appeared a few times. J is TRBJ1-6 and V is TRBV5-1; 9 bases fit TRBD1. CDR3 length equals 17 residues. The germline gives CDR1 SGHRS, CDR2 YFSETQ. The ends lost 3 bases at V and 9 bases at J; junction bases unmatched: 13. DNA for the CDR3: TGCGCCAGCAGCTCTCTCACACAGGGGGCTGTTGGTTCACCCCTCCACTTT. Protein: CASSSLTQGAVGSPLHF.

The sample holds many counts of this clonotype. The CDR3: CSARSLGDTGELFF. Here the CDR3 DNA reads TGCAGTGCTAGATCCCTAGGCGACACCGGGGAGCTGTTTTTT. The V gene is TRBV20-1, the J gene TRBJ2-2; D remains ambiguous. The CDR3 length is 14 residues. Germline-derived CDR1 and CDR2 are DFQATT and SNEGSKA (reference sequence). The V gene lost 2 bases and the J gene lost 3 bases, with 10 bases spanning the gap.

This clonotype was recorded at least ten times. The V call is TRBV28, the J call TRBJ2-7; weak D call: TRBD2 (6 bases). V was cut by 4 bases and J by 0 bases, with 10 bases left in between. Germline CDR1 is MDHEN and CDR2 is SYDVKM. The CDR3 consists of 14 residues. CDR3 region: CASSWDSRSYEQYF. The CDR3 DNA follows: TGTGCCAGCAGTTGGGACTCCCGCTCCTACGAGCAGTACTTC. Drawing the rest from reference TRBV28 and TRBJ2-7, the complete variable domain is DVKVTQSSRYLVKRTGEKVFLECVQDMDHENMFWYRQDPGLGLRLIYFSYDVKMKEKGDIPEGYSVSREKKERFSLILESASTNQTSMYLCASSWDSRSYEQYFGPGTRLTVT.

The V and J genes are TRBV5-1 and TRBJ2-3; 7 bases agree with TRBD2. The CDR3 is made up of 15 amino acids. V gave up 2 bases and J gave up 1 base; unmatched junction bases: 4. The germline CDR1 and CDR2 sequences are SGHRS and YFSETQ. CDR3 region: CASSFSGARTDTQYF. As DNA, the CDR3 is TGCGCCAGCAGCTTCAGCGGGGCCCGCACAGATACGCAGTATTTT.

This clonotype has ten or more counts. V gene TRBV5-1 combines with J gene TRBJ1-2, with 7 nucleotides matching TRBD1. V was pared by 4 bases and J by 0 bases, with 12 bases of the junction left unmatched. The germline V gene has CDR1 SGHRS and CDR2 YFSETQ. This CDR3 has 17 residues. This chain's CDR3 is CASSHITGDSSNYGYTF. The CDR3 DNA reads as TGCGCCAGCAGCCATATTACTGGGGACAGCTCTAACTATGGCTACACCTTC.

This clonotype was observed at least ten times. DNA of the CDR3: TGCGCCAGCAGCTTGTCTTCAATCGTCCCGGGACAGGGTCGGAATGAAAAACTGTTTTTT. Protein sequence: CASSLSSIVPGQGRNEKLFF. The rearrangement uses TRBV5-1 and TRBJ1-4; 9 nucleotides agree with TRBD1. Germline CDR1 is SGHRS and CDR2 is YFSETQ. With V trimmed by 1 base and J by 5 bases, 18 bases remained unmatched. The CDR3 consists of 20 residues.

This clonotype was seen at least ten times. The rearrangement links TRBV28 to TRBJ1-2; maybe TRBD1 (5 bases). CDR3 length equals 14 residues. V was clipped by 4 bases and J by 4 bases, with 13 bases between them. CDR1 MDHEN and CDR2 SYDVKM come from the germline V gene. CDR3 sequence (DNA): TGTGCCAGCAGTTCAACAGGCTCCCCCTATGGCTACACCTTC. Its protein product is CASSSTGSPYGYTF.